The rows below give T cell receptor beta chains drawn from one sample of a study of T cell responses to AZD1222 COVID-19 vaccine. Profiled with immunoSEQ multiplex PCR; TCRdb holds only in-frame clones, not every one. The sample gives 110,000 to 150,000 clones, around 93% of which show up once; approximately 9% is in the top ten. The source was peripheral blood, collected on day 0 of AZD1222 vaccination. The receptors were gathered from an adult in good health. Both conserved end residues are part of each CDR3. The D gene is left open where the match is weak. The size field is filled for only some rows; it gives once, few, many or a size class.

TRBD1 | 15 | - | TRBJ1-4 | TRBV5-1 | CASSLVAGGGEKLFF | TGCGCCAGCAGCTTGGTCGCAGGGGGTGGGGAAAAACTGTTTTTT
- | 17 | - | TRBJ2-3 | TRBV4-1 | CASSQDPTRAGTDTQYF | TGCGCCAGCAGCCAAGACCCCACCCGGGCTGGAACAGATACGCAGTATTTT
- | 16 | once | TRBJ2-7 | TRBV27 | CASSFQGVRSIYEQYF | TGTGCCAGCAGTTTCCAAGGGGTGAGGTCCATCTACGAGCAGTACTTC
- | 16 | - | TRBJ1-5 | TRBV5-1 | CASSLSGSDSNQPQHF | TGCGCCAGCAGCCTATCCGGGAGCGATAGCAATCAGCCCCAGCATTTT
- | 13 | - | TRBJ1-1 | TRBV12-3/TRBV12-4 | CASSSGLNTEAFF | TGTGCCAGCAGTTCGGGACTGAACACTGAAGCTTTCTTT
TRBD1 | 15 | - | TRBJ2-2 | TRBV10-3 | CAIEADRANTGELFF | TGTGCCATTGAGGCGGACAGGGCGAACACCGGGGAGCTGTTTTTT
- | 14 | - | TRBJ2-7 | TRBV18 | CASSYYQGSGEQYF | TGTGCCAGCTCATATTATCAGGGCTCGGGAGAGCAGTACTTC
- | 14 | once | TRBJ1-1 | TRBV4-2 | CASSQEVGGTEAFF | TGTGCCAGCAGCCAAGAGGTGGGGGGCACTGAAGCTTTCTTT
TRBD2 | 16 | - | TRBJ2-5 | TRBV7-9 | CASSSLLAGEQETQYF | TGTGCCAGCAGCTCGTTACTAGCGGGGGAGCAAGAGACCCAGTACTTC
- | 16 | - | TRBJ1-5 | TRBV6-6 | CASSQDSVLQSQPQHF | TGTGCCAGCAGTCAGGACAGCGTTCTCCAAAGTCAGCCCCAGCATTTT
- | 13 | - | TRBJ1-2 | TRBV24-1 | CATSSDDGGGYTF | TGTGCCACCAGTTCCGACGACGGTGGTGGCTACACCTTC
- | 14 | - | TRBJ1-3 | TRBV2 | CASRRGNPGNTIYF | TGTGCCAGCAGAAGAGGGAACCCTGGAAACACCATATATTTT
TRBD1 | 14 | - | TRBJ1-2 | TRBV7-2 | CASSSRTGTYGYTF | TGTGCCAGCAGCTCTCGGACAGGGACCTATGGCTACACCTTC
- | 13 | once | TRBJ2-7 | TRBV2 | CASRQPTGYEQYF | TGTGCCAGCCGCCAACCAACGGGGTACGAGCAGTACTTC
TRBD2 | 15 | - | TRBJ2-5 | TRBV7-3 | CASSPRLAGKETQYF | TGTGCCAGCAGCCCTCGACTAGCGGGGAAAGAGACCCAGTACTTC
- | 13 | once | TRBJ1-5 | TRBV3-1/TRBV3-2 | CASSQGSWQPQHF | TGTGCCAGCAGCCAAGGTTCTTGGCAGCCCCAGCATTTT
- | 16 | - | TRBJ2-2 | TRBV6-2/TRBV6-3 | CASSKPDFRRGGELFF | TGTGCCAGCAGTAAACCGGATTTTCGACGTGGCGGGGAGCTGTTTTTT
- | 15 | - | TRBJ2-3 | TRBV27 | CASRSSGSSTDTQYF | TGTGCCAGCCGAAGTTCAGGGAGCTCCACAGATACGCAGTATTTT
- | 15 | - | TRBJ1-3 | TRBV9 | CASSDTGSSGNTIYF | TGTGCCAGCAGCGACACGGGGAGCTCTGGAAACACCATATATTTT
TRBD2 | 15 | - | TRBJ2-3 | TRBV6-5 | CASIMRGASTDTQYF | TGTGCCAGCATCATGCGGGGGGCTAGCACAGATACGCAGTATTTT
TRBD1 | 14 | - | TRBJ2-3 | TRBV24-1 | CATSEANGQGGQYF | TGTGCCACCAGTGAGGCGAATGGACAGGGTGGGCAGTATTTT
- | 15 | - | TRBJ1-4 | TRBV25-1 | CASSSSSLLGEKLFF | TGTGCCAGCAGTTCGTCTTCCCTGTTGGGGGAAAAACTGTTTTTT
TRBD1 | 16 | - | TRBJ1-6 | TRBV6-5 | CASSYFHEGANSPLHF | TGTGCCAGCAGTTACTTCCACGAGGGGGCGAATTCACCCCTCCACTTT
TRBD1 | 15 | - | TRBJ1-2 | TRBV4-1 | CASSHQQGMDYGYTF | TGCGCCAGCAGCCACCAACAGGGGATGGACTATGGCTACACCTTC
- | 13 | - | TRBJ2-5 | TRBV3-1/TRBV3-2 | CASSPKWEETQYF | TGTGCCAGCAGCCCGAAATGGGAAGAGACCCAGTACTTC
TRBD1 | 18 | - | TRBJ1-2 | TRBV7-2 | CASSLLPLTGGTNYGYTF | TGTGCCAGCAGCTTACTTCCCCTTACAGGGGGAACCAACTATGGCTACACCTTC
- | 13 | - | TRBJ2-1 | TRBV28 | CASKRPGGDEQFF | TGTGCCAGCAAGAGACCAGGCGGGGATGAGCAGTTCTTC
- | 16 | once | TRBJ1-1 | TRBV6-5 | CASSYDGQVVPTEAFF | TGTGCCAGCAGTTATGACGGACAAGTGGTCCCCACTGAAGCTTTCTTT
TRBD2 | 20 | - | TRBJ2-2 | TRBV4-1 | CASSHSLYRVAGGNTGELFF | TGCGCCAGCAGCCACTCACTCTACAGGGTAGCGGGGGGTAACACCGGGGAGCTGTTTTTT
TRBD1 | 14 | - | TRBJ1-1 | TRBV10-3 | CATGRDSQNTEAFF | TGTGCCACCGGAAGGGACAGCCAAAACACTGAAGCTTTCTTT
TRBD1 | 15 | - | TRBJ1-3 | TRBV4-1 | CASSQLGQGGNTIYF | TGCGCCAGCAGCCAACTGGGACAGGGAGGAAACACCATATATTTT
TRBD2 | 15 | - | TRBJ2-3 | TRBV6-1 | CASSETSGGSGTQYF | TGTGCCAGCAGTGAGACTAGCGGGGGGTCCGGTACGCAGTATTTT
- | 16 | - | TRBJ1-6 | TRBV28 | CASSFLDALYNSPLHF | TGTGCCAGCAGTTTCCTTGACGCCCTCTATAATTCACCCCTCCACTTT
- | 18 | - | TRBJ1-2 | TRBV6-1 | CASSENGFAADVIYGYTF | TGTGCCAGCAGTGAAAACGGGTTTGCGGCAGATGTAATCTATGGCTACACCTTC
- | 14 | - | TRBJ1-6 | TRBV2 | CASSDLQVNSPLHF | TGTGCCAGCAGTGACTTACAGGTTAATTCACCCCTCCACTTT
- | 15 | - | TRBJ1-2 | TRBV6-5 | CASSYSNSRDYGYTF | TGTGCCAGCAGTTACTCGAACTCCAGGGACTATGGCTACACCTTC
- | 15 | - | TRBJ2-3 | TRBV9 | CASSVVGGSTDTQYF | TGTGCCAGCAGCGTAGTAGGCGGTTCCACAGATACGCAGTATTTT
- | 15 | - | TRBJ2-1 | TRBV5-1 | CASSSQGTTSNEQFF | TGCGCCAGCAGCTCACAGGGTACTACTAGCAATGAGCAGTTCTTC
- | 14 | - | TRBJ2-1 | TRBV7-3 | CASSSHLSPSEQFF | TGTGCCAGCAGCTCCCATCTCTCACCCAGTGAGCAGTTCTTC
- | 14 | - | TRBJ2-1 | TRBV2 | CASGTTWGPNEQFF | TGTGCCAGCGGCACCACCTGGGGTCCCAATGAGCAGTTCTTC
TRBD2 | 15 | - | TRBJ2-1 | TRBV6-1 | CASSDLGGSYSEQFF | TGTGCCAGCAGTGACCTTGGCGGGAGCTACAGTGAGCAGTTCTTC
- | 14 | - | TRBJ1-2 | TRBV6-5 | CASSYWGLGSGYTF | TGTGCCAGCAGTTACTGGGGCCTTGGAAGTGGCTACACCTTC
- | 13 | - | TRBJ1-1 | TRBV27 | CASVSWGERLAFF | TGTGCCAGCGTCTCCTGGGGGGAACGTTTAGCTTTCTTT
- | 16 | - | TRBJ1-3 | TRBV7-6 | CASSNGRAYSGNTIYF | TGTGCCAGCTCCAATGGCAGGGCGTACTCTGGAAACACCATATATTTT
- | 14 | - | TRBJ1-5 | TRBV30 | CAWSGTVGSQPQHF | TGTGCCTGGAGTGGGACAGTTGGGAGTCAGCCCCAGCATTTT
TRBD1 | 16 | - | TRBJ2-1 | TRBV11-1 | CASSLVPGQGANEQFF | TGTGCCAGCAGCTTAGTGCCGGGACAGGGGGCTAATGAGCAGTTCTTC
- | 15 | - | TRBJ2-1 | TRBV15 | CATSRDRPEYNEQFF | TGTGCCACCAGCAGAGATAGGCCGGAGTACAATGAGCAGTTCTTC
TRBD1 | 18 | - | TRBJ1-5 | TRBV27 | CASSQQQPGQGPYQPQHF | TGTGCCAGCAGTCAACAACAGCCGGGACAGGGACCTTATCAGCCCCAGCATTTT
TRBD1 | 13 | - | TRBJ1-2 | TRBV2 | CASGGTGVYGYTF | TGTGCCAGCGGAGGGACAGGGGTCTATGGCTACACCTTC
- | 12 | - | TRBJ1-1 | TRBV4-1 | CASRPSSSKAFF | TGCGCCAGCAGACCGTCGTCCTCCAAAGCTTTCTTT
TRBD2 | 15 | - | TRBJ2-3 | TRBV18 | CASSWRGDSTDTQYF | TGTGCCAGCTCTTGGCGGGGGGACTCCACAGATACGCAGTATTTT
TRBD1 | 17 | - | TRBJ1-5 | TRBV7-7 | CANLLRQGQGGNQPQHF | TGTGCTAACCTCCTGCGACAGGGGCAGGGGGGCAATCAGCCCCAGCATTTT
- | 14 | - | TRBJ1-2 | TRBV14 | CASSQVSSRHGYTF | TGTGCCAGCAGCCAAGTCTCTAGTAGGCATGGCTACACCTTC